The present T cell receptor beta chain was sequenced within a study of blood T cell repertoires in COVID-19. Study overall: From T cells, B-cell-depleted T cells, or PBMCs came the material, which was cDNA or gDNA.

As handled by the study authors: Cell counts per sample came from amplifying reference gene primers. TCRdb keeps only in-frame clones here, not all; method: immunoSEQ multiplex PCR. D and trimming come from the DNA, and the V and J calls and clone size come from that table. The table has 70,000 to 100,000 clones, roughly nine tenths seen once. Seattle's cohort entered during active infection and was followed longitudinally. This CDR3 comprises 15 residues. V lost 7 bases and J lost 7; bases outside the gene matches: 10. Germline loops: CDR1 LNHNV, CDR2 YYDKDF (reference sequence). Sequenced: peripheral blood. The rearrangement links TRBV15 to TRBJ2-1; 10 bases fit TRBD1. The TCR originated in a man aged 50-60 years with COVID-19, enrolled during active disease. The CDR3 is CATTSERDRGNEQFF. CDR3 DNA: TGTGCCACCACCTCGGAAAGGGACAGGGGTAATGAGCAGTTCTTC.